The T cell receptor (beta chain) under discussion was sequenced for a study of CD8 T cells in ankylosing spondylitis. Findings and caveats of the study: Previously reported in reactive arthritis synovial fluid and blood were some of the motif variants. Seemingly characteristic of ankylosing spondylitis blood was a TCR beta motif consisting of roughly 8 highly homologous variants.

This CDR3 is built from 16 residues. In germline, CDR1 is SEHNR, CDR2 FQNEAQ (reference sequence). Trimming removed 5 bases at V and 6 bases at J, with 19 bases between. Scientists made TCR beta libraries using quantitative 5'-RACE with molecular barcodes. TCRdb reanalysed the 5' RACE reads using MiXCR and keeps one entry per CDR3 protein. The sample has a few hundred thousand distinct CDR3 sequences; around 8% are singletons. With regard to this clonotype: Its matching antigen is unknown.

This clonotype was sampled from a male donor with ankylosing spondylitis. Sequencing was done on a sample of blood, either unsorted or a sorted T cell fraction (not recorded which). The chain employs TRBV7-9 and TRBJ2-2; the D call may be TRBD1 or TRBD2 (5 bases each). In DNA, the CDR3 is TGTGCCAGCAGCCAAAACTTGGGGGACGTCTCCGGGGAGCTGTTTTTT. Amino acid sequence: CASSQNLGDVSGELFF.